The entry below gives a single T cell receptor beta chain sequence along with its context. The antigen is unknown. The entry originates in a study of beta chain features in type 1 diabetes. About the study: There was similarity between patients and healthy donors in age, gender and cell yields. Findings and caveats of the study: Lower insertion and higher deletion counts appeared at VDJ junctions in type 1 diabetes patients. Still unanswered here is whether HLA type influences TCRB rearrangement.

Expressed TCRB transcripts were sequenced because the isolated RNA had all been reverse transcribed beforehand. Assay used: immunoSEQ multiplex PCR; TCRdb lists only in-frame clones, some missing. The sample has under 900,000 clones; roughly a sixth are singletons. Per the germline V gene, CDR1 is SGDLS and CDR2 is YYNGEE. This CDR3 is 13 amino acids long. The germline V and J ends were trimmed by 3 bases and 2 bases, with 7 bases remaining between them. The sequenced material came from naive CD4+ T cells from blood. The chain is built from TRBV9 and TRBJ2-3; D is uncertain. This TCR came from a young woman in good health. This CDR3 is CASSGRFTDTQYF. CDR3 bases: TGTGCCAGCAGCGGGAGATTCACAGATACGCAGTATTTT.